A single sample gave rise to the 20 T cell receptor beta chains below, sequenced in a study of T cell repertoires in cytomegalovirus infection (dated 2019 in TCRdb). Sample treatment or condition, as interpreted from the label and publication: in vitro stimulation with specific CMV peptide epitopes to enrich CMV-specific T cells. The sequencer was an Illumina HiSeq 1500. In-frame beta chains were kept once TCRdb had trimmed the public reads at Q25 with fastp and called clones with MiXCR. Each entry is one CDR3 protein sequence, shown with its most common DNA and genes. The table for this sample lists roughly 150,000 distinct CDR3 sequences; roughly a fifth of them were counted only once. The ten top clones hold 25% of the sample. For these receptors, no antigen is known. The input for sequencing was CD8+ T cells from cultured PBMCs, taken from culture after CMV antigen stimulation. These receptors all stem from a human donor in good health (CMV status not recorded). Some clones in this sample may be carry-over from other donors' samples.

The V gene is TRBV28, the J gene TRBJ2-3; D ambiguous. Trimming left V 8 bases short and J 6 bases short, with 15 bases between. The CDR3 sequence is 13 residues long. Germline-derived CDR1 and CDR2 are MDHEN and SYDVKM. The CDR3 bases are TGTGCCAGCTGCCTGACTGGAATCGATACGCAGTATTTT. This gives the protein CASCLTGIDTQYF.

The chain combines TRBV9 with TRBJ1-6, with D perhaps TRBD1 (5 bases). Germline CDR1 reads SGDLS; CDR2 reads YYNGEE. CDR3 size: 18 residues. V gave up 4 bases and J gave up 0 bases, with 17 bases separating them. The CDR3 nucleotides are TGTGCCAGCAGCCCGGGGGACTCCGAGAGCTCCTATAATTCACCCCTCCACTTT. Protein product: CASSPGDSESSYNSPLHF.

This clonotype was found a few times. The rearrangement links TRBV7-8 to TRBJ2-1; 10 positions match TRBD2. The CDR3 has 17 amino acids. CDR1 and CDR2 from the germline V gene are SGHVS and FQNEAQ. V dropped 1 base and J dropped 4; count of bases not matched to a gene: 7. This CDR3 reads CASSLGGIAGGYNEQFF. CDR3 sequence (DNA): TGTGCCAGCAGCTTAGGGGGAATAGCGGGGGGTTACAATGAGCAGTTCTTC.

About this clonotype: An end of the junction does not agree with germline; a read error may underlie this. This rearrangement joins TRBV6-2 or TRBV6-3 to TRBJ2-3; D is undetermined. Germline V CDR1 and CDR2: MNHEY, SVGEGT. This CDR3 region has 12 residues. The CDR3 sequence: CASSLPLSLSAF. CDR3 DNA sequence: TGTGCCAGCAGTTTACCCCTGAGCCTCAGCGCTTTT.

The sample holds a few counts of this clonotype. This chain uses TRBV7-8 with TRBJ2-2, with 8 positions matching TRBD1. Germline CDR1 SGHVS, CDR2 FQNEAQ. V shed 2 bases and J 3 bases; nucleotides not matched to a gene: 8. This CDR3 contains 17 residues. In DNA form, the CDR3 reads TGTGCCAGCAGCTTAAGTCAACAGGGGGAGGACACCGGGGAGCTGTTTTTT. Translated, it gives CASSLSQQGEDTGELFF.

This clonotype was recorded a few times. V and J are TRBV7-2 and TRBJ1-1; D is possibly TRBD1 (6 bases). The CDR3 runs to 15 residues. The germline V gene has CDR1 SGHTA and CDR2 FQGNSA. Trimming removed 5 bases from V and 1 base from J, with 14 bases in between. Here the CDR3 reads CASSPGLGANTEAFF. The CDR3 region has the DNA TGTGCCAGCAGCCCTGGGTTGGGGGCGAACACTGAAGCTTTCTTT.

This clonotype showed up just a few times. This chain uses TRBV7-9 with TRBJ2-1; 7 bases line up with TRBD1. This CDR3 region has 15 residues. The V gene end was trimmed by 5 bases and the J gene end by 7 bases; junction bases not matched to a gene: 11. Per germline, CDR1 SEHNR and CDR2 FQNEAQ (reference sequence). This CDR3 reads CASSPRSRGSNEQFF. The CDR3 DNA is TGTGCCAGCAGCCCCCGATCCAGGGGGTCAAATGAGCAGTTCTTC. The full variable domain, with the rest looked up from reference TRBV7-9 and TRBJ2-1, is DTGVSQNPRHKITKRGQNVTFRCDPISEHNRLYWYRQTLGQGPEFLTYFQNEAQLEKSRLLSDRFSAERPKGSFSTLEIQRTEQGDSAMYLCASSPRSRGSNEQFFGPGTRLTVL.

This clonotype was counted between two and nine times. The rearrangement uses TRBV7-2 and TRBJ1-1; 8 nucleotides line up with TRBD1. V dropped 5 bases and J dropped 8; count of bases not matched to a gene: 7. Germline lookup yields CDR1 SGHTA and CDR2 FQGNSA. The CDR3 is made up of 13 amino acids. The CDR3, as DNA: TGTGCCAGCAGCATGGACAGGGTCAGCGAAGCTTTCTTT. Translated, it gives CASSMDRVSEAFF. The full variable domain, in which reference TRBV7-2 and TRBJ1-1 provide the parts outside the CDR3, is GAGVSQSPSNKVTEKGKDVELRCDPISGHTALYWYRQSLGQGLEFLIYFQGNSAPDKSGLPSDRFSAERTGGSVSTLTIQRTQQEDSAVYLCASSMDRVSEAFFGQGTRLTVV.

This clonotype was seen a few times. This sequence joins TRBV4-1 and TRBJ2-3; 8 nucleotides line up with TRBD1. V trimming: 2 bases; J trimming: 7 bases; junction bases outside the gene matches: 11. The length of the CDR3 is 16 residues. Germline V gene data show CDR1 as MGHRA and CDR2 as YSYEKL. DNA for the CDR3: TGCGCCAGCAGCCAACTTCAGACAGGGGTTGGATATACGCAGTATTTT. This gives the protein CASSQLQTGVGYTQYF.

The CDR3 DNA follows: TGTGCCAGCAAAAAACAGACGGGCTCCTACGAGCAGTACTTC. Protein product: CASKKQTGSYEQYF. V usage is TRBV6-1 and J usage is TRBJ2-7, with D hard to call. Germline assignment: CDR1 MNHNS and CDR2 SASEGT. CDR3 length equals 14 residues. Trimming left V 7 bases short and J 0 bases short, with 13 bases between.

The chain has TRBV7-8 and TRBJ2-7; 8 nucleotides line up with TRBD2. V dropped 1 base and J dropped 0; count of bases not matched to a gene: 5. Germline CDR1 is SGHVS and CDR2 is FQNEAQ. The CDR3 is 16 residues long. CDR3 protein: CASSLVSGALSYEQYF. In nucleotides, the CDR3 is TGTGCCAGCAGCTTAGTTAGCGGGGCACTCTCCTACGAGCAGTACTTC.

This chain connects TRBV27 to TRBJ2-2, with D possibly being TRBD2 (6 bases). Germline V gene sequence: CDR1 MNHEY, CDR2 SMNVEV (reference sequence). Trimming stripped 3 bases from V and 5 bases from J, with 19 bases between. The CDR3 runs 17 residues. DNA of the CDR3: TGTGCCAGCAGTTTTTCTGTTGGGCTAGCGAGAACCGGGGAGCTGTTTTTT. As protein: CASSFSVGLARTGELFF.

V and J are TRBV6-1 and TRBJ1-5; no clear D gene. CDR1 is MNHNS and CDR2 is SASEGT in the germline V gene. Trimming removed 6 bases at V and 0 bases at J, with 9 bases between. This CDR3 has 14 amino acids. CDR3 loop: CASRERYSNQPQHF. In nucleotides, the CDR3 is TGTGCCAGCAGGGAACGGTATAGCAATCAGCCCCAGCATTTT.

This clonotype was counted only a few times. The chain joins TRBV11-2 to TRBJ1-1, with D maybe TRBD1 (6 bases). The CDR3 spans 17 residues. In germline, CDR1 is SGHAT, CDR2 FQNNGV. The germline V and J ends were trimmed by 1 base and 1 base, with 16 bases remaining between them. This CDR3 is CASSLAGSGQRNTEAFF. In DNA, the CDR3 is TGTGCCAGCAGCTTAGCAGGGAGTGGACAGAGGAACACTGAAGCTTTCTTT.

This chain joins TRBV28 and TRBJ1-1, with 9 bases lining up with TRBD1. Trimming at V came to 5 bases and at J to 3 bases, leaving 16 bases not matched to a gene. Looked up from germline, CDR1 is MDHEN and CDR2 is SYDVKM. CDR3 size: 18 residues. This CDR3 reads CASSPGTGFRFTDTEAFF. CDR3 coding DNA: TGTGCCAGCAGTCCCGGGACAGGGTTCCGTTTTACGGACACTGAAGCTTTCTTT. The variable domain in full, completed from reference TRBV28 and TRBJ1-1, reads DVKVTQSSRYLVKRTGEKVFLECVQDMDHENMFWYRQDPGLGLRLIYFSYDVKMKEKGDIPEGYSVSREKKERFSLILESASTNQTSMYLCASSPGTGFRFTDTEAFFGQGTRLTVV.

This clonotype was found a few times. The chain carries TRBV5-1 and TRBJ2-7, with TRBD1 matching 8 bases. V lost 4 bases to trimming and J lost 6 bases; unmatched junction nucleotides: 9. CDR3 length: 14 residues. CDR1 and CDR2 (germline): SGHRS, YFSETQ. DNA for the CDR3: TGCGCCAGCAGCATCGGGACAGGCGCGTCCGAGCAGTACTTC. It is translated as CASSIGTGASEQYF.

The sample holds one count of this clonotype. The chain joins TRBV20-1 to TRBJ2-1; 7 positions agree with TRBD2. The junction had 6 bases not matched to a gene; V was cut back by 1 base and J by 9 bases. From germline, CDR1 is DFQATT and CDR2 SNEGSKA (reference sequence). The CDR3 is 13 residues long. CDR3 protein: CSARATSMVEQFF. The CDR3 DNA reads TGCAGTGCTAGAGCGACTAGCATGGTTGAGCAGTTCTTC.

The chain uses TRBV5-6 and TRBJ2-5; D unresolved. Germline lookup yields CDR1 SGHDT and CDR2 YYEEEE. The length of the CDR3 is 13 residues. Trimming removed 3 bases at V and 14 bases at J, with 20 bases between. CDR3 nucleotide sequence: TGTGCCAGCAGCTCCGTTGGTCGGCGGACCGGTTACTTC. Its translation: CASSSVGRRTGYF.

The CDR3 reads CASSLSGGRLSYGYTF. For the CDR3, the DNA is TGTGCCAGCAGCCTTAGTGGCGGCAGGCTGTCCTATGGCTACACCTTC. This chain links TRBV7-6 with TRBJ1-2; no clear D gene. Between the trimmed V and J ends, which lost 5 bases and 4 bases, there was a span of 20 bases. This CDR3 contains 16 residues. CDR1 SGHVS and CDR2 FNYEAQ come from the germline V gene.

V gene TRBV27 combines with J gene TRBJ2-7; tentative D call: TRBD2 (7 bases). Trimming cost V 5 bases and J 3 bases, with 14 bases left between them. The CDR3 extends over 14 amino acids. From germline, CDR1 is MNHEY and CDR2 SMNVEV (reference sequence). CDR3 region: CASSPTGLDYEQYF. The CDR3 DNA follows: TGTGCCAGCAGTCCGACAGGACTAGACTACGAGCAGTACTTC.